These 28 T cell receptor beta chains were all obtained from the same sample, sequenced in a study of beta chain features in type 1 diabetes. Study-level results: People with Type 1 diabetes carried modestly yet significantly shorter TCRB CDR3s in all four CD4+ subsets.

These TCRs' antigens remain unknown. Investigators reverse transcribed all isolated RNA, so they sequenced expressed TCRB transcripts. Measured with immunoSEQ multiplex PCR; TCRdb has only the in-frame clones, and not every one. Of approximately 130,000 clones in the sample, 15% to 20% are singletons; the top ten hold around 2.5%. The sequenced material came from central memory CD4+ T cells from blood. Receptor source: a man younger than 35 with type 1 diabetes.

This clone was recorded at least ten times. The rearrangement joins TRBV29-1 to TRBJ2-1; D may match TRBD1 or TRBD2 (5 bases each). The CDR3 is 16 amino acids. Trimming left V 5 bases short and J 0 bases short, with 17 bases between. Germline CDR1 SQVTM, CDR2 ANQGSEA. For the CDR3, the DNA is TGCAGCGTTCCGGGACGTCGAGGGAACTCCTACAATGAGCAGTTCTTC. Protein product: CSVPGRRGNSYNEQFF.

The CDR3 nucleotides are TGTGCCTGGAGTCCTAGACAGGCAAGTTTTAGCAATCAGCCCCAGCATTTT. Translation gives CAWSPRQASFSNQPQHF. This chain joins TRBV30 and TRBJ1-5; a weak D match, TRBD1 (6 bases). CDR1 is GTSNPN, CDR2 SVGIG, per germline (reference sequence). The V gene lost 2 bases and the J gene lost 0 bases, with 17 bases spanning the gap. The CDR3 has 17 residues.

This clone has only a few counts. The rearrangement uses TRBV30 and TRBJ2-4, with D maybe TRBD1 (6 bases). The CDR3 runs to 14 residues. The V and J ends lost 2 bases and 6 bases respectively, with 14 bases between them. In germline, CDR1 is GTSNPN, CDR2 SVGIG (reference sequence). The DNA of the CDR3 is TGTGCCTGGAGTCTCAGGGGTTCGAGAAACATTCAGTACTTC. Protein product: CAWSLRGSRNIQYF.

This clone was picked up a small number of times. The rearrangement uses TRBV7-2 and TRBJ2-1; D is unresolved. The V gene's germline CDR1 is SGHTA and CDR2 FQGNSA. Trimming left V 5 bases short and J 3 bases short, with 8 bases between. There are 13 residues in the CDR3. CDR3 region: CASSKGVYNEQFF. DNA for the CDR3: TGTGCCAGCAGCAAAGGAGTCTACAATGAGCAGTTCTTC.

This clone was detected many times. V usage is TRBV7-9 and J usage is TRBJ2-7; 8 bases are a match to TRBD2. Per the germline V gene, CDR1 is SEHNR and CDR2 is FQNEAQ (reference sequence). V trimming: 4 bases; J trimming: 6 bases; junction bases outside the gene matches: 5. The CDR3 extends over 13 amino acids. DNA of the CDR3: TGTGCCAGCAGCTCCGGGGGGGCCCCCGAGCAGTACTTC. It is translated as CASSSGGAPEQYF.

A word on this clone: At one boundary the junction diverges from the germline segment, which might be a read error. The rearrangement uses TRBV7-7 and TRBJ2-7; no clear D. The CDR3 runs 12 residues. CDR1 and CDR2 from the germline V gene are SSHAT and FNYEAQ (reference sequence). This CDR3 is CASSFLPGEQYF. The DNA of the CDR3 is TGTGCTAGCAGCTTCCTCCCCGGCGAGCAGTACTTC.

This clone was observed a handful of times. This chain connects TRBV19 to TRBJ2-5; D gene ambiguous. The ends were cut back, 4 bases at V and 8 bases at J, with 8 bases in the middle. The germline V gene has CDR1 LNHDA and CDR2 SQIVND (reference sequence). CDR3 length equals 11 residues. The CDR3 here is CASSNGETQYF. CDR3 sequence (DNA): TGTGCCAGTAGTAACGGAGAAACCCAGTACTTC.

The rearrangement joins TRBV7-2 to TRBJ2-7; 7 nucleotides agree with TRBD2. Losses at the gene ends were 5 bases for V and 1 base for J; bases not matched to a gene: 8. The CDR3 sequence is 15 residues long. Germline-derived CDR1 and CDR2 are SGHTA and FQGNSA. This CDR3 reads CASSRRDGGSYEQYF. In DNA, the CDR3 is TGTGCCAGCAGCCGCCGGGACGGGGGGTCCTACGAGCAGTACTTC.

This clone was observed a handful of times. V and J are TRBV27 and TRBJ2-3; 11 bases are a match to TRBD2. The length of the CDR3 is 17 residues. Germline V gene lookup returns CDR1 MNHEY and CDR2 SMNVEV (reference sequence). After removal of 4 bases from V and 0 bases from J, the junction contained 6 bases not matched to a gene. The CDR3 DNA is TGTGCCAGCAGTTCAGCCGGGACTAGCGGTAGCACAGATACGCAGTATTTT. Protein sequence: CASSSAGTSGSTDTQYF.

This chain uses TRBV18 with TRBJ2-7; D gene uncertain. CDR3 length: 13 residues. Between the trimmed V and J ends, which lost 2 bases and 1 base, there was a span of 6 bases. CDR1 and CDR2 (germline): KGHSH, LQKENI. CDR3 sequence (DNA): TGTGCCAGCTCACCAAGTCAGTCCTACGAGCAGTACTTC. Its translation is CASSPSQSYEQYF.

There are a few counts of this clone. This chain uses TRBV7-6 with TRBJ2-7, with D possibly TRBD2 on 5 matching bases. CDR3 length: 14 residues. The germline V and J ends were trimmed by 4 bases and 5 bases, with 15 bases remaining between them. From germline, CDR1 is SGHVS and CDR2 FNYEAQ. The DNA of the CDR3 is TGTGCCAGCAGCTCCCAGCCGGGAAGCGACGAGCAGTACTTC. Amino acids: CASSSQPGSDEQYF.

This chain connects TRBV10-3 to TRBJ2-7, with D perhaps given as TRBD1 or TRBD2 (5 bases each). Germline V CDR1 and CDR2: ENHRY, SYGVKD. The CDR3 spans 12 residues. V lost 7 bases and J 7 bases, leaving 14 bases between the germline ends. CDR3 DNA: TGTGCCATCACCTCCCTCGGGGCAGAGCAGTACTTC. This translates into CAITSLGAEQYF.

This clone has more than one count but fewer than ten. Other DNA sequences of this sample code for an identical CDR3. The CDR3 loop reads CASSVGGETQYF. For the CDR3, the DNA is TGTGCCAGCAGCGTAGGGGGGGAGACCCAGTACTTC. The gene calls are TRBV9 and TRBJ2-5; D tentatively fits TRBD1 or TRBD2 (5 bases each). The CDR3 consists of 12 residues. Trimming took off 0 bases at V and 5 bases at J, with 5 bases between the two ends. CDR1 and CDR2 from the germline V gene are SGDLS and YYNGEE.

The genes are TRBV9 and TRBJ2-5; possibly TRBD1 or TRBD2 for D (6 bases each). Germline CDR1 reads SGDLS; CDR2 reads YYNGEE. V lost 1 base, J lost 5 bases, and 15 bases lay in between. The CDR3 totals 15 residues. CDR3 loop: CASSVTGTQRETQYF. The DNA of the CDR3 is TGTGCCAGCAGCGTAACAGGGACTCAACGGGAGACCCAGTACTTC.

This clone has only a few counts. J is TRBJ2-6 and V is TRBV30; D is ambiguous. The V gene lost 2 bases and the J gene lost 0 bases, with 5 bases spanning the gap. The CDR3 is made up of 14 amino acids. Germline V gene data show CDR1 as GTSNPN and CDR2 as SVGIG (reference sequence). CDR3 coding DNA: TGTGCCTGGAGTTCGGTCTCTGGGGCCAACGTCCTGACTTTC. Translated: CAWSSVSGANVLTF.

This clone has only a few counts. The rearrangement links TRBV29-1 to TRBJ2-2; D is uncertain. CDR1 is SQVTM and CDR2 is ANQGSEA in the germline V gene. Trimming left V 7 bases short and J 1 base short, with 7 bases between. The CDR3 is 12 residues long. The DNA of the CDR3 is TGCAGCGCGCAGAGGAACACCGGGGAGCTGTTTTTT. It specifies CSAQRNTGELFF.

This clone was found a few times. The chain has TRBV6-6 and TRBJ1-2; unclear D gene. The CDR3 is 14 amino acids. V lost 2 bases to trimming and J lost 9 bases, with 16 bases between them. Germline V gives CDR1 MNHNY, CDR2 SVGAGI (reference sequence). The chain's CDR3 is CASSYIGASGSYTF. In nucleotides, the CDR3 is TGTGCCAGCAGTTACATAGGAGCTAGCGGGAGCTACACCTTC.

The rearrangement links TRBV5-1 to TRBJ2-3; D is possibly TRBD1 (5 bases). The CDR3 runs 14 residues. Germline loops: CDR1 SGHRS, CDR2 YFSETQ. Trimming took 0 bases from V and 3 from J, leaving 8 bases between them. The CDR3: CASSLATETDTQYF. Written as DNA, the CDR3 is TGCGCCAGCAGCTTGGCGACAGAAACAGATACGCAGTATTTT.

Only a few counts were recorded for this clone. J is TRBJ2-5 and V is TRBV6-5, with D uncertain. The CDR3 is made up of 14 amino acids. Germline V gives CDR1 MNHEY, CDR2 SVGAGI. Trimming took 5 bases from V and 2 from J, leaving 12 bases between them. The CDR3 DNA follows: TGTGCCAGCAGTCTTCTGACAAATCAAGAGACCCAGTACTTC. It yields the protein CASSLLTNQETQYF.

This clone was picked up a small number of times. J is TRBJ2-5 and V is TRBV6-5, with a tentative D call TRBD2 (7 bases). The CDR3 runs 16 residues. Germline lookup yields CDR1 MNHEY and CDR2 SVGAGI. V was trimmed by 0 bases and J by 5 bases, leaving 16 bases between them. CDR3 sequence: CASSYSPRGAHETQYF. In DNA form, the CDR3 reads TGTGCCAGCAGTTACTCTCCACGGGGGGCCCATGAGACCCAGTACTTC.

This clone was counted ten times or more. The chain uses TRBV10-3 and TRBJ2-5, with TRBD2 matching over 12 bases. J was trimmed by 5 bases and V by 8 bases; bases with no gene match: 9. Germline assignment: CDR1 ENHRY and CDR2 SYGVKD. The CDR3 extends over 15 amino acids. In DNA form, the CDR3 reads TGTGCCATCCGGACTAGCGGGGCCTCTGGTGAGACCCAGTACTTC. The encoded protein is CAIRTSGASGETQYF.

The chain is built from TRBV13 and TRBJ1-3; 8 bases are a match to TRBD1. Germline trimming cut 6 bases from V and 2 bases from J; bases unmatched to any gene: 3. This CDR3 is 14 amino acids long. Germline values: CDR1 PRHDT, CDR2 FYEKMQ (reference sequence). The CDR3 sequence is CASSSGGTGNTIYF. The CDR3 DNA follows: TGTGCCAGCAGTTCAGGGGGCACTGGAAACACCATATATTTT.

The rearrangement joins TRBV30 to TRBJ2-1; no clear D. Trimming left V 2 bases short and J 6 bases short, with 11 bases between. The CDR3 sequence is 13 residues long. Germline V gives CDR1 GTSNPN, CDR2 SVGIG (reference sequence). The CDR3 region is CAWSTQAFNEQFF. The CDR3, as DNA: TGTGCCTGGAGTACTCAAGCGTTCAATGAGCAGTTCTTC.

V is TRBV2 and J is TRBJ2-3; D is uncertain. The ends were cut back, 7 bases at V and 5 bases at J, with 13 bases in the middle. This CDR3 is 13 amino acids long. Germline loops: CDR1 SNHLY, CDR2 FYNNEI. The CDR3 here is CASNVGLGDTQYF. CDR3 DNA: TGTGCCAGCAACGTGGGCCTGGGAGATACGCAGTATTTT.

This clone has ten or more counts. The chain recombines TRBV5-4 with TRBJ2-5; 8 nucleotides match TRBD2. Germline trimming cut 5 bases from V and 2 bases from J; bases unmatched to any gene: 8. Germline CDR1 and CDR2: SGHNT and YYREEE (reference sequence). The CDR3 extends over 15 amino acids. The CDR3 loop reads CASSYSGSPQETQYF. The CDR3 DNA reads TGTGCCAGCAGTTACAGCGGGAGTCCACAAGAGACCCAGTACTTC.

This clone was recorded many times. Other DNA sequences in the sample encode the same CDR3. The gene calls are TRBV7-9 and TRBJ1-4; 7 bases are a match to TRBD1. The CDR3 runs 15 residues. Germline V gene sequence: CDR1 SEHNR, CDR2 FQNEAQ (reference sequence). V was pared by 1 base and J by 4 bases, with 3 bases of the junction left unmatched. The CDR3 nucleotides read TGTGCCAGCAGCTTAGGAGACAGGGATAATGAAAAACTGTTTTTT. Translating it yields CASSLGDRDNEKLFF.

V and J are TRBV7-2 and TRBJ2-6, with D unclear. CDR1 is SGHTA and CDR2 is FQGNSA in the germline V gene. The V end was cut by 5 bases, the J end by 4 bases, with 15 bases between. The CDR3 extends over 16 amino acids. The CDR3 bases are TGTGCCAGCAGCCCGCAGGCGGCCAGAGGGGCCAACGTCCTGACTTTC. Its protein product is CASSPQAARGANVLTF.

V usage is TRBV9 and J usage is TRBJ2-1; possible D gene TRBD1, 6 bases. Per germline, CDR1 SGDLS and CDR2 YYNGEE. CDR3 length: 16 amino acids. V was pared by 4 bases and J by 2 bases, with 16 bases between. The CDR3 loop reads CASSLTSWTAYNEQFF. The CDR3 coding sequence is TGTGCCAGCAGCCTGACCTCCTGGACAGCCTACAATGAGCAGTTCTTC.